This TCR beta chain emerged from a study of blood T cell repertoires in COVID-19. The length of the CDR3 is 14 residues. In germline, CDR1 is LNHDA, CDR2 SQIVND (reference sequence). V lost 5 bases and J lost 7; bases outside the gene matches: 8. In the original processing: Reference gene primers were amplified, and this amplification served to estimate nucleated cell counts. Assay: immunoSEQ multiplex PCR; the TCRdb copy retains only in-frame clones and omits some. The DNA gave D and trimming, while V, J and clone size come from that table. The sample lists about 210,000 clones, 75% to 90% occurring once.

The receptor was isolated from a man in his 60s with acute or convalescent COVID-19. The V and J genes are TRBV19 and TRBJ1-1; 9 bases map to TRBD1. The sequenced sample consisted of peripheral blood. In nucleotides, the CDR3 is TGTGCCAGTAGTCTTAACAGGGGGCAGGATGAAGCTTTCTTT. This sequence encodes CASSLNRGQDEAFF.